This is a list of T cell receptor beta chains from one sample in a study of cytomegalovirus exposure and HLA in healthy donors. Some clones are missing from TCRdb's copy, which holds only in-frame ones; the method was immunoSEQ multiplex PCR. Here the sample table reports 150,000 to 250,000 clones. Sequenced input: PBMCs. The origin of the receptors is a boy between 10 and 17 years old in good health and CMV-seronegative. The CDR3 runs from the conserved cysteine through the conserved F or W. A D gene is named only where the DNA matches it firmly.

D gene	V gene	J gene	CDR3 protein	CDR3 DNA
TRBD1	TRBV28	TRBJ1-4	CASSATGTGNEKLFF	TGTGCCAGCAGTGCAACCGGGACAGGGAATGAAAAACTGTTTTTT
.	TRBV19	TRBJ1-1	CASTLRYLGDTEAFF	TGTGCCAGTACCCTGAGGTATCTCGGGGACACTGAAGCTTTCTTT
.	TRBV5-4	TRBJ1-2	CASSLGDYRGLIYGYTF	TGTGCCAGCAGCTTGGGGGATTACCGGGGTCTAATCTATGGCTACACCTTC
.	TRBV6-1	TRBJ2-3	CASISRADTQYF	TGTGCCAGCATTTCCAGGGCAGATACGCAGTATTTT
.	TRBV5-1	TRBJ1-2	CASRPGRGRANYGYTF	TGCGCCAGCAGGCCCGGGAGAGGGCGCGCTAACTATGGCTACACCTTC
.	TRBV29-1	TRBJ2-5	CSVRATAGGGQYF	TGCAGCGTTCGGGCGACCGCCGGGGGTGGCCAGTACTTC
.	TRBV11-2	TRBJ1-2	CASTPGVLNYGYTF	TGTGCCAGCACCCCAGGGGTGCTAAACTATGGCTACACCTTC
TRBD1	TRBV4-3	TRBJ2-7	CASSLNRGSYEQYF	TGCGCCAGCAGCCTCAACAGGGGATCCTACGAGCAGTACTTC
TRBD1	TRBV6-6	TRBJ1-4	CASSPRRQGEARLFF	TGTGCCAGCAGTCCCCGTCGGCAGGGGGAGGCTAGACTGTTTTTT
TRBD2	TRBV5-1	TRBJ2-7	CASSLRLAGVEQYF	TGCGCCAGCAGCTTGAGGCTAGCGGGGGTCGAGCAGTACTTC
.	TRBV5-1	TRBJ1-2	CASSLGADSPTYGYTF	TGCGCCAGCAGCTTGGGGGCGGACAGTCCCACTTATGGCTACACCTTC
.	TRBV9	TRBJ2-1	CASSRVGTTPDEQFF	TGTGCCAGCAGCCGCGTGGGGACAACCCCAGATGAGCAGTTCTTC
TRBD1	TRBV19	TRBJ1-6	CASSISRTGGNSPLHF	TGTGCCAGTAGTATCTCTCGGACAGGGGGCAATTCACCCCTCCACTTT
.	TRBV7-3	TRBJ2-1	CASSLEGGGLATYNEQFF	TGTGCCAGCAGCTTAGAAGGGGGGGGTCTAGCGACCTACAATGAGCAGTTCTTC
.	TRBV5-1	TRBJ2-6	CASMNGSGANVLTF	TGCGCCAGCATGAACGGCTCTGGGGCCAACGTCCTGACTTTC
.	TRBV5-4	TRBJ1-1	CASSLGDLNTEAFF	TGTGCCAGCAGCTTGGGGGACTTGAACACTGAAGCTTTCTTT
.	TRBV7-8	TRBJ1-1	CATDSPGDTEAFF	TGTGCTACCGACTCACCGGGGGACACTGAAGCTTTCTTT
TRBD1	TRBV4-1	TRBJ2-7	CASSRDRGPTYEQYF	TGCGCCAGCAGCCGGGACAGGGGGCCCACCTACGAGCAGTACTTC
.	TRBV7-9	TRBJ1-2	CASSLASNYGYTF	TGTGCCAGCAGCTTGGCCTCAAACTATGGCTACACCTTC
TRBD1	TRBV15	TRBJ1-5	CATSSRDRGSHSNQPQHF	TGTGCCACCAGCAGCCGGGACAGGGGTTCTCATAGCAATCAGCCCCAGCATTTT
TRBD1	TRBV18	TRBJ2-1	CASSPPGQPANEQFF	TGTGCCAGCTCACCACCGGGACAGCCAGCCAATGAGCAGTTCTTC
TRBD1	TRBV2	TRBJ1-5	CASRDRFNQPQHF	TGTGCCAGCCGGGACAGATTCAATCAGCCCCAGCATTTT
.	TRBV19	TRBJ2-1	CASSRGTNEQFF	TGTGCCAGTAGTCGGGGAACCAATGAGCAGTTCTTC
.	TRBV4-2	TRBJ2-2	CASSLLRGAGTGELFF	TGTGCCAGCAGCCTTCTCCGGGGGGCGGGCACCGGGGAGCTGTTTTTT
TRBD1	TRBV6-6	TRBJ1-1	CASSLAGQGVTEAFF	TGTGCCAGCAGCCTAGCGGGACAGGGGGTCACTGAAGCTTTCTTT
.	TRBV5-4	TRBJ2-2	CASSLVGGGYTGELFF	TGTGCCAGCAGCTTGGTAGGGGGGGGATACACCGGGGAGCTGTTTTTT
.	TRBV7-9	TRBJ2-3	CASSLASGTDTQYF	TGTGCCAGCAGCTTAGCCAGCGGGACAGATACGCAGTATTTT
TRBD1	TRBV7-2	TRBJ1-5	CASSLVQGDNQPQHF	TGTGCCAGCAGCTTAGTTCAGGGGGACAATCAGCCCCAGCATTTT
.	TRBV7-8	TRBJ1-3	CASGEAGRPFGNTIYF	TGTGCCAGCGGTGAGGCGGGACGCCCTTTTGGAAACACCATATATTTT
TRBD1	TRBV6-1	TRBJ2-5	CASSRDRDETQYF	TGTGCCAGCAGCAGAGACAGGGACGAGACCCAGTACTTC
TRBD1	TRBV7-9	TRBJ2-2	CASSTTGAGELFF	TGTGCCAGCAGCACTACAGGGGCCGGGGAGCTGTTTTTT
.	TRBV15	TRBJ2-3	CATSPNWETDLTDTQYF	TGTGCCACCAGCCCTAACTGGGAGACGGACCTCACAGATACGCAGTATTTT
.	TRBV4-3	TRBJ2-1	CASSSVGLREQFF	TGCGCCAGCTCAAGTGTGGGACTGAGGGAGCAGTTCTTC
TRBD1	TRBV9	TRBJ1-1	CASSVFPSVRTGGLRVYTEAFF	TGTGCCAGCAGCGTCTTCCCTTCTGTTCGGACAGGGGGACTTCGGGTGTACACTGAAGCTTTCTTT
.	TRBV28	TRBJ1-4	CASSFGGPIRFF	TGTGCCAGCAGTTTCGGCGGCCCGATTCGGTTTTTT
.	TRBV30	TRBJ1-5	CAWSESGKGSNQPQHF	TGTGCCTGGAGTGAATCCGGGAAAGGGAGCAATCAGCCCCAGCATTTT
.	TRBV7-2	TRBJ2-7	CASSPGASYYEQYF	TGTGCCAGCAGCCCAGGGGCCTCCTATTACGAGCAGTACTTC
TRBD2	TRBV7-2	TRBJ2-7	CASSWRGGTSDYEQYF	TGTGCCAGCAGCTGGCGTGGGGGGACTAGCGACTACGAGCAGTACTTC
.	TRBV5-1	TRBJ1-2	CASSLQQGSSYTF	TGCGCCAGCAGCTTGCAACAGGGAAGCAGCTACACCTTC
.	TRBV2	TRBJ1-1	CATRSLTEAFF	TGTGCCACCCGAAGCCTCACTGAAGCTTTCTTT
.	TRBV7-9	TRBJ2-7	CASSSRNSYEQYF	TGTGCCAGCAGCTCCAGGAACTCCTACGAGCAGTACTTC
.	TRBV30	TRBJ2-7	CAWSLSGVEQYF	TGTGCCTGGAGTCTGTCAGGGGTTGAGCAGTACTTC
.	TRBV1	TRBJ2-1	CTSSQDRRLAGVNEQFF	TGCACCAGCAGCCAAGATCGAAGACTAGCGGGGGTAAATGAGCAGTTCTTC
TRBD1	TRBV6-5	TRBJ2-5	CASSTRQGGTQYF	TGTGCCAGCAGTACCCGACAGGGTGGAACCCAGTACTTC
TRBD1	TRBV18	TRBJ1-3	CASSRDRASARSGNTIYF	TGTGCCAGCTCACGGGACAGGGCGTCGGCAAGGTCAGGAAACACCATATATTTT
.	TRBV6-6	TRBJ1-5	CASTPGQGRNQPQHF	TGTGCCAGCACCCCCGGCCAGGGGAGAAATCAGCCCCAGCATTTT